The 4 T cell receptor beta chains given below trace back to one sample, sequenced in a study of immune cell composition in non-small cell lung cancer. Normal lung was sampled as far from the tumour as possible, at least 3 cm. This table comes from immunoSEQ multiplex PCR, and its TCRdb copy is limited to in-frame clones, with some not included. Among about 3,400 clones listed, roughly 89% were seen once. Sequenced material: non-adjacent lung tissue. The receptors derive from a human donor with non-small cell lung cancer.

The chain carries TRBV10-2 and TRBJ2-5; TRBD1 aligns across 8 bases. The CDR3 extends over 16 amino acids. Germline V gene sequence: CDR1 WSHSY, CDR2 SAAADI. J lost 5 bases, V lost 7 bases, and 15 bases had no gene match. CDR3 nucleotide sequence: TGCGCCAGCAAAGACGGACAGGGTGGGTCCGGGGAGACCCAGTACTTC. Its translation: CASKDGQGGSGETQYF.

CDR3 amino acids: CASSPIRGSGEQYF. CDR3 bases: TGTGCCAGCTCACCCATACGGGGGTCGGGTGAGCAGTACTTC. This chain connects TRBV18 to TRBJ2-7, with a tentative D call TRBD2 (6 bases). V was shortened by 3 bases and J by 7 bases, with 16 bases between the two germline ends. The CDR3 runs 14 residues. Germline CDR1 KGHSH, CDR2 LQKENI.

V gene TRBV10-3 combines with J gene TRBJ2-2; the match to TRBD2 covers 8 bases. Germline trimming cut 2 bases from V and 6 bases from J; bases unmatched to any gene: 2. This CDR3 is built from 14 residues. Germline CDR1 is ENHRY and CDR2 is SYGVKD. The CDR3 is CAISEAAGAGELFF. For the CDR3, the DNA is TGTGCCATCAGTGAGGCAGCGGGAGCCGGGGAGCTGTTTTTT.

The chain combines TRBV7-9 with TRBJ1-1, with unresolved D. From germline, CDR1 is SEHNR and CDR2 FQNEAQ (reference sequence). With 1 base removed from V and 0 bases from J, the gap between germline ends came to 9 bases. There are 15 residues in the CDR3. In DNA form, the CDR3 reads TGTGCCAGCAGCTTAGGAGGTTCCGTGAACACTGAAGCTTTCTTT. It is translated as CASSLGGSVNTEAFF.